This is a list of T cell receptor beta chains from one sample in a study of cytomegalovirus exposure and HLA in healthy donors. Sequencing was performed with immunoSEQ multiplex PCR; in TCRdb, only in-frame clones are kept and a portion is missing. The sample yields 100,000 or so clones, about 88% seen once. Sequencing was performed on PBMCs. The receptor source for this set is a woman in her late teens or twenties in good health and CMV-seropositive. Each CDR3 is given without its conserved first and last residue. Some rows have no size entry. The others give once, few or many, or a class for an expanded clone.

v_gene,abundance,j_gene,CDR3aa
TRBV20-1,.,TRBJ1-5,SARGDQPQH
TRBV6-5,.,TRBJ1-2,ASSYRTPGQGWGYT
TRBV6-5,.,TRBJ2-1,ASSATSGGAYEQF
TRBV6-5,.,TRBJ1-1,ASSYSTGTSNTEAF
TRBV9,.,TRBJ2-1,ASSVGGGSYNEQF
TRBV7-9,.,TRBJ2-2,ASSSQITGELF
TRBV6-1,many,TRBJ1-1,ASSERRRGGTEAF
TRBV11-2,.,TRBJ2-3,ASSLHADTQY
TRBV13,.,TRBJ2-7,ASSSGTGGPYEQY
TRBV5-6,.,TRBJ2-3,ASSLVARTDTQY
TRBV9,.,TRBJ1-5,ASSPWDSYNQPQH
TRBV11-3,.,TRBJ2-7,ASSLRGRGAFYEQY
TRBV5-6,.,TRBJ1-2,ASSLRWAGYT
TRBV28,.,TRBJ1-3,ASSPTLHSGNTIY
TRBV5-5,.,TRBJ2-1,ASSLDTSPYNEQF
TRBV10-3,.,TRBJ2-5,AISESSGGAVETQY
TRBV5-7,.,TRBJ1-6,ASRSDLLGDSPLH
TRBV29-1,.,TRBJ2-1,SVEVLAGNPYEQF
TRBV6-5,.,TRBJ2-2,ASSYSSLMGPGELF
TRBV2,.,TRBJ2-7,ASRALAGGSEQY
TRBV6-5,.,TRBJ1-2,ASSYVSGGNYGYT
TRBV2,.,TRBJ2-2,ASSLRQAANTGELF
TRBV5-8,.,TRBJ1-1,ASSLVRVGTEAF
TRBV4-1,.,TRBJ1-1,ASSQRSGNTEAF
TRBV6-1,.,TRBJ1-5,ASSEAAFRQPQH
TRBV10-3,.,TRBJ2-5,AISGIPQETQY
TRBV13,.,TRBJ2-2,ASSWDRGPGELF
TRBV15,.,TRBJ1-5,ATSGRAAPQH
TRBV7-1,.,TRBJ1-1,ASSRNRQGGGTAEAF
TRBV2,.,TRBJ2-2,ASSVEAGVTGELF
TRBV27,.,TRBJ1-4,ASGTGGKGEKLF
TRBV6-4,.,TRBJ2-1,ASSDTPTGEQF
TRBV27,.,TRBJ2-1,ASSHRLAGVNEQF
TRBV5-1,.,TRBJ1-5,ASKMTGDSNQPQH